The clone carrying this T cell receptor beta chain was recorded only once. This entry is derived from a study of T-cell reconstitution after alpha-beta-depleted transplantation in children. Unique molecular identifiers featured in how the TCRbeta library was prepared. TCRdb fed the PCR reads into MiXCR, producing one record per CDR3 protein. The sample comprises more than 550,000 distinct CDR3 sequences, over 9.5% of which are singletons, and about 4.3% rests with the top ten. Germline values: CDR1 DFQATT, CDR2 SNEGSKA (reference sequence). There are 12 residues in the CDR3. V was clipped by 6 bases and J by 0 bases, with 9 bases between them.

The sample here was PBMCs from the stem cell graft donor, taken from the stem cell graft. The V gene is TRBV20-1, the J gene TRBJ2-7; D remains ambiguous. The clonotype originates from a human donor who donated a stem cell graft to a child with acute myeloid leukemia. The CDR3 protein is CSAKETSYEQYF. CDR3 bases: TGCAGTGCCAAGGAGACCTCCTACGAGCAGTACTTC.